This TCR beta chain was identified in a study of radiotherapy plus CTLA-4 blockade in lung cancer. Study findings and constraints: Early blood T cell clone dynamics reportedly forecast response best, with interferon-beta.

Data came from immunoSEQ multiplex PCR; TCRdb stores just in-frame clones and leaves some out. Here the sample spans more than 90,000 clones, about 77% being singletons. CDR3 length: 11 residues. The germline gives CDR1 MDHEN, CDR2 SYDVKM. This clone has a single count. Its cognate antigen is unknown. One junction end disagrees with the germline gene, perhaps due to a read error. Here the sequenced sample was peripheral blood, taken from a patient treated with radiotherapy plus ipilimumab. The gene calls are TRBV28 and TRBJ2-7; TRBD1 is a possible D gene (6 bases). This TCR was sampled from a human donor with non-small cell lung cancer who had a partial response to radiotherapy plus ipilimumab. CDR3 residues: CASSSFGQWVF. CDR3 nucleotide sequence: TGTGCCAGCAGTTCCTTTGGACAGTGGGTTTTC.